Each of the 26 T cell receptor beta chains below was sequenced from the same sample in a study of beta chain features in type 1 diabetes. Sequencing targeted expressed TCRB transcripts, as all isolated RNA had been reverse transcribed. Assay: immunoSEQ multiplex PCR; the TCRdb copy retains only in-frame clones and omits some. This sample has about 150,000 clones; roughly 10% occur once, and the top ten carry roughly 2%. Sample: central memory CD4+ T cells from blood. The source is a man aged 18-30 years in good health.

The rearrangement joins TRBV10-3 to TRBJ2-3, with TRBD1 identical over 10 bases. The V and J ends lost 7 bases and 2 bases, in that order; junction bases with no gene match: 6. Germline assignment: CDR1 ENHRY and CDR2 SYGVKD. This CDR3 is built from 15 residues. The CDR3 DNA follows: TGTGCCATCAACCCGGGACAGGGGTTCACAGATACGCAGTATTTT. Protein sequence: CAINPGQGFTDTQYF.

CDR3 in DNA: TGTGCCAGCAGCGTAGCAGGAACAGGGATAGATGGCTACACCTTC. Translation gives CASSVAGTGIDGYTF. J is TRBJ1-2 and V is TRBV9; D may be TRBD1 (6 bases). Germline V CDR1 and CDR2: SGDLS, YYNGEE. This CDR3 is built from 15 residues. Deletions cut 0 bases from V and 6 bases from J, with 15 bases between.

The genes are TRBV5-1 and TRBJ2-5; D remains unclear. The CDR3 spans 12 residues. Germline loops: CDR1 SGHRS, CDR2 YFSETQ. The V gene lost 0 bases and the J gene lost 5 bases, with 5 bases spanning the gap. This CDR3 reads CASSLESETQYF. In DNA form, the CDR3 reads TGCGCCAGCAGCTTGGAGTCGGAGACCCAGTACTTC.

This clone has more than one count but fewer than ten. The chain has TRBV27 and TRBJ2-4, with a weak D call TRBD1 (5 bases). Germline loops: CDR1 MNHEY, CDR2 SMNVEV (reference sequence). V was trimmed by 3 bases and J by 0 bases, leaving 18 bases between them. CDR3 length: 18 residues. The CDR3 DNA reads as TGTGCCAGCAGTTTTAGGGGAACGTCCCTCGGAGCCAAAAACATTCAGTACTTC. Amino acids: CASSFRGTSLGAKNIQYF.

The chain uses TRBV30 and TRBJ2-5; 12 bases are a match to TRBD2. J lost 5 bases, V lost 3 bases, and 22 bases had no gene match. Per germline, CDR1 GTSNPN and CDR2 SVGIG (reference sequence). This CDR3 spans 20 amino acids. The CDR3 region is CAWRPVRLAGVTTLLETQYF. The CDR3 nucleotides are TGTGCCTGGAGGCCGGTAAGACTAGCGGGGGTGACTACCCTTTTGGAGACCCAGTACTTC.

The genes are TRBV19 and TRBJ1-1, with 7 bases identical to TRBD1. Trimming cost V 7 bases and J 2 bases; bases outside gene matches: 4. The CDR3 spans 13 residues. Germline V CDR1 and CDR2: LNHDA, SQIVND (reference sequence). CDR3 amino acids: CASKTGFNTEAFF. The CDR3 DNA sequence: TGTGCCAGTAAGACAGGGTTTAACACTGAAGCTTTCTTT.

The gene calls are TRBV5-1 and TRBJ1-2; D is undetermined. This CDR3 has 16 amino acids. Trimming took off 4 bases at V and 2 bases at J, with 18 bases between the two ends. The germline gives CDR1 SGHRS, CDR2 YFSETQ. This CDR3 reads CASSPDSSERNYGYTF. As DNA, the CDR3 is TGCGCCAGCAGCCCCGATAGTTCGGAACGCAACTATGGCTACACCTTC.

The rearrangement joins TRBV29-1 to TRBJ2-5, with 9 positions matching TRBD1. Germline V gene data show CDR1 as SQVTM and CDR2 as ANQGSEA. V shed 5 bases and J 7 bases; nucleotides not matched to a gene: 8. The CDR3 is 13 residues long. The CDR3 DNA sequence: TGCAGCGTTAACACAGGGGGCGCGGGGACCCAGTACTTC. Its translation is CSVNTGGAGTQYF.

The gene calls are TRBV18 and TRBJ1-2; perhaps TRBD1 as D (6 bases). The CDR3 has 16 residues. The ends were cut back, 3 bases at V and 3 bases at J, with 17 bases in the middle. Germline V gives CDR1 KGHSH, CDR2 LQKENI. CDR3 amino acids: CASSPSGTTTYYGYTF. CDR3 DNA sequence: TGTGCCAGCTCACCCTCTGGGACAACAACTTACTATGGCTACACCTTC.

The chain's CDR3 is CAITGTGELFF. The CDR3 DNA is TGTGCCATCACCGGCACCGGGGAGCTGTTTTTT. The rearrangement uses TRBV10-3 and TRBJ2-2, with D unresolved. V was clipped by 7 bases and J by 4 bases, with 4 bases between them. CDR1 and CDR2 from the germline V gene are ENHRY and SYGVKD. The CDR3 contains 11 residues.

This clone came up a few times. J is TRBJ2-3 and V is TRBV4-2; 8 nucleotides line up with TRBD1. Unmatched junction bases numbered 6, after V lost 5 bases and J lost 8 bases. This CDR3 contains 13 residues. Germline CDR1 reads LGHNA; CDR2 reads YNFKEQ. The CDR3 DNA sequence: TGTGCCAGCAGCGCGGGGACAGGACCTACGCAGTATTTT. It is translated as CASSAGTGPTQYF.

The chain joins TRBV4-3 to TRBJ2-1, with TRBD1 matching over 7 bases. Germline assignment: CDR1 LGHNA and CDR2 YSLEER. The CDR3 runs 16 residues. The trim removed 3 bases at V and 0 bases at J, leaving 5 bases unmatched. The CDR3 region has the DNA TGCGCCAGCAGCCACCTGACAGGGAGCTCCTACAATGAGCAGTTCTTC. Translated, it gives CASSHLTGSSYNEQFF.

This clone was seen only a few times. The chain has TRBV29-1 and TRBJ1-2; a weak D match, TRBD1 (5 bases). V lost 8 bases to trimming and J lost 2 bases, with 9 bases between them. The CDR3 is made up of 11 amino acids. Germline-derived CDR1 and CDR2 are SQVTM and ANQGSEA. The CDR3 region has the DNA TGCAGCTCGGGGGGAAACTATGGCTACACCTTC. It yields the protein CSSGGNYGYTF.

This clone has only a few counts. The J gene is TRBJ1-5, the V gene TRBV7-2; no definite D call. V lost 4 bases and J 1 base, leaving 17 bases between the germline ends. CDR3 size: 17 residues. Germline CDR1 SGHTA, CDR2 FQGNSA. The DNA for the CDR3 is TGTGCCAGCAGCTCTCCCACCCGGGTAGGAAGCAATCAGCCCCAGCATTTT. Its translation: CASSSPTRVGSNQPQHF.

This clone has just a few counts. The chain carries TRBV7-2 and TRBJ2-4, with D perhaps TRBD1 or TRBD2 (6 bases each). The CDR3 runs to 17 residues. Germline CDR1 and CDR2: SGHTA and FQGNSA. V was shortened by 2 bases and J by 1 base, with 15 bases between the two germline ends. The CDR3 spells CASSLMAGGRAKNIQYF. The CDR3 region has the DNA TGTGCCAGCAGCTTAATGGCCGGGGGCCGGGCCAAAAACATTCAGTACTTC.

This clone showed up many times. The chain joins TRBV5-1 to TRBJ2-1; TRBD1 matches at 8 bases. The junction had 13 bases not matched to a gene; V was cut back by 0 bases and J by 5 bases. This CDR3 is 18 amino acids long. The germline CDR1 and CDR2 sequences are SGHRS and YFSETQ. In DNA, the CDR3 is TGCGCCAGCAGCTTGGACAGGACAGGGAACTACAAGGACAATGAGCAGTTCTTC. It codes for CASSLDRTGNYKDNEQFF. The full variable domain, its missing parts supplied by reference TRBV5-1 and TRBJ2-1, is KAGVTQTPRYLIKTRGQQVTLSCSPISGHRSVSWYQQTPGQGLQFLFEYFSETQRNKGNFPGRFSGRQFSNSRSEMNVSTLELGDSALYLCASSLDRTGNYKDNEQFFGPGTRLTVL.

This clone was detected a few times. The V gene is TRBV5-1, the J gene TRBJ2-2, with 8 bases aligning to TRBD1. The CDR3 has 14 residues. Germline-derived CDR1 and CDR2 are SGHRS and YFSETQ. The junction had 5 bases not matched to a gene; V was cut back by 4 bases and J by 6 bases. The CDR3 region has the DNA TGCGCCAGCAGCACCGGACAGGGATCCGGGGAGCTGTTTTTT. Residues: CASSTGQGSGELFF.

This clone was detected a few times. The CDR3, as DNA: TGTGCCAGCTCACGGGACAGCCGAGAGACCCAGTACTTC. Its protein is CASSRDSRETQYF. The V and J genes are TRBV18 and TRBJ2-5; 7 bases agree with TRBD1. Trimming removed 4 bases from V and 4 bases from J; junction bases left unmatched: 3. The CDR3 runs to 13 residues. The germline V gene encodes CDR1 KGHSH and CDR2 LQKENI.

This clone has a handful of counts. This chain connects TRBV5-1 to TRBJ2-5, with D unresolved. V was shortened by 0 bases and J by 5 bases, with 14 bases between the two germline ends. Germline values: CDR1 SGHRS, CDR2 YFSETQ. The CDR3 sequence is 15 residues long. DNA of the CDR3: TGCGCCAGCAGCTTGGTGCCCACTCGGTGGGAGACCCAGTACTTC. Translation: CASSLVPTRWETQYF. Looking up the rest from reference TRBV5-1 and TRBJ2-5 gives the full variable domain: KAGVTQTPRYLIKTRGQQVTLSCSPISGHRSVSWYQQTPGQGLQFLFEYFSETQRNKGNFPGRFSGRQFSNSRSEMNVSTLELGDSALYLCASSLVPTRWETQYFGPGTRLLVL.

In its sample, this clone was seen a few times. V gene TRBV9 combines with J gene TRBJ2-5; 7 nucleotides agree with TRBD2. CDR1 SGDLS and CDR2 YYNGEE come from the germline V gene. V trimming: 0 bases; J trimming: 3 bases; junction bases outside the gene matches: 2. This CDR3 region has 14 residues. DNA for the CDR3: TGTGCCAGCAGCGTAGGACGGGGGGAAGAGACCCAGTACTTC. It specifies CASSVGRGEETQYF.

The chain couples TRBV7-9 to TRBJ2-5, with D tentatively TRBD2 (6 bases). V gave up 5 bases and J gave up 0 bases, with 10 bases separating them. Germline V gene sequence: CDR1 SEHNR, CDR2 FQNEAQ (reference sequence). This CDR3 is 14 amino acids long. CDR3 residues: CASSLQRDQETQYF. Here the CDR3 DNA reads TGTGCCAGCAGCCTTCAGCGGGACCAAGAGACCCAGTACTTC.

This chain joins TRBV9 and TRBJ1-2, with D unresolved. The germline V gene has CDR1 SGDLS and CDR2 YYNGEE. Trimming stripped 4 bases from V and 5 bases from J, with 18 bases between. The CDR3 has 15 residues. The CDR3 loop is CASSRAPTDSYGYTF. The CDR3 region has the DNA TGTGCCAGCAGCCGCGCCCCGACCGACTCGTATGGCTACACCTTC. Full variable domain (outside the CDR3, taken from reference TRBV9 and TRBJ1-2): DSGVTQTPKHLITATGQRVTLRCSPRSGDLSVYWYQQSLDQGLQFLIQYYNGEERAKGNILERFSAQQFPDLHSELNLSSLELGDSALYFCASSRAPTDSYGYTFGSGTRLTVV.

This clone was found many times. CDR3 amino acids: CASSPTGRRGSKNIQYF. DNA for the CDR3: TGTGCCAGCAGCCCAACGGGGCGGCGGGGATCCAAAAACATTCAGTACTTC. The V gene is TRBV7-9, the J gene TRBJ2-4; the D gene is possibly TRBD2 (6 bases). The CDR3 loop spans 17 amino acids. Per germline, CDR1 SEHNR and CDR2 FQNEAQ (reference sequence). Trimming left V 5 bases short and J 2 bases short, with 19 bases between. The full variable domain, in which reference TRBV7-9 and TRBJ2-4 provide the parts outside the CDR3, is DTGVSQNPRHKITKRGQNVTFRCDPISEHNRLYWYRQTLGQGPEFLTYFQNEAQLEKSRLLSDRFSAERPKGSFSTLEIQRTEQGDSAMYLCASSPTGRRGSKNIQYFGAGTRLSVL.

This clone has more than one count but fewer than ten. This sequence joins TRBV6-6 and TRBJ2-3; D is unresolved. V lost 2 bases, J lost 5 bases, and 14 bases lay in between. The CDR3 contains 15 residues. Per the germline V gene, CDR1 is MNHNY and CDR2 is SVGAGI (reference sequence). This CDR3 is CASSYQSPSVDTQYF. DNA for the CDR3: TGTGCCAGCAGTTACCAAAGTCCCTCTGTAGATACGCAGTATTTT.

The chain uses TRBV7-2 and TRBJ1-1; 8 bases match TRBD1. The V gene end was trimmed by 2 bases and the J gene end by 10 bases; junction bases not matched to a gene: 9. CDR1 and CDR2 (germline): SGHTA, FQGNSA. The CDR3 totals 14 residues. DNA for the CDR3: TGTGCCAGCAGCTTAAGGACAGGGACAGTCATAGCTTTCTTT. Encoded protein: CASSLRTGTVIAFF.

The chain combines TRBV6-1 with TRBJ1-2; no definite D call. Trimming stripped 2 bases from V and 8 bases from J, with 12 bases between. The CDR3 is made up of 13 amino acids. CDR1 and CDR2 (germline): MNHNS, SASEGT. Written as DNA, the CDR3 is TGTGCCAGCAGTGAATCCCCCGGGTACGGCTACACCTTC. This codes for CASSESPGYGYTF.